Below are 2 T cell receptor beta chains sequenced from a single sample in a study of shared clonotypes between healthy human individuals. Data came from immunoSEQ multiplex PCR; TCRdb stores just in-frame clones and leaves some out. In the table there are approximately 100,000 clones, about 63% of which are singletons. The sample comprised memory CD8+ T cells sorted from blood. Subset defined: CD45RO+ cells pooled with CCR7-negative TemRA cells. These receptors came from a woman in her twenties or thirties in good health.

CDR3 nucleotides: TGTGCCAGCAGCCCAGGGCCAGGGAGCACAGATACGCAGTATTTT. Its protein product is CASSPGPGSTDTQYF. The V gene is TRBV7-9, the J gene TRBJ2-3; a weak D match, TRBD1 (5 bases). The length of the CDR3 is 15 residues. The V end was cut by 5 bases, the J end by 0 bases, with 12 bases between. The germline CDR1 and CDR2 sequences are SEHNR and FQNEAQ (reference sequence).

The rearrangement uses TRBV2 and TRBJ1-2; 9 positions agree with TRBD1. The length of the CDR3 is 14 residues. V was clipped by 8 bases and J by 4 bases; unmatched bases: 8. CDR1 is SNHLY and CDR2 is FYNNEI in the germline V gene. For the CDR3, the DNA is TGTGCCAGCGGACACAGGGGGCTGAGCTATGGCTACACCTTC. Amino acids: CASGHRGLSYGYTF.